This T cell receptor beta chain was documented in a study of T cells in Graves' hyperthyroidism and ophthalmopathy. Study results and limitations: Blood held most thyroid clonotypes expanded above 0.001 frequency.

This clonotype has at least ten counts. Its antigen is unknown. Amplified regions were TCR beta CDR3 sequences from RNA transcripts. HTBI primers were the set used in a first-round RT-PCR of the TCR CDR3. TCRdb reprocessed the multiplex PCR reads via MiXCR and lists one record per CDR3 protein. In the table there are hundreds of thousands of distinct CDR3 sequences, more than 15% of which are singletons. V was cut by 4 bases and J by 4 bases, with 12 bases left in between. Per germline, CDR1 SGHRS and CDR2 YFSETQ. The length of the CDR3 is 14 residues. Disease lasting under 3 months, a NOSPECS grade of at least 4, and a Clinical Activity Score of at least 3 were features of the ophthalmopathy patients. The study excluded patients with uncontrolled infection, other autoimmune disease, pregnancy or lactation.

Sequences were obtained from blood. The J gene is TRBJ2-1, the V gene TRBV5-1; D ambiguous. The receptor was isolated from a middle-aged woman with Graves' ophthalmopathy. CDR3 in DNA: TGCGCCAGCAGCCCGTCCTCAACTTACAATGAGCAGTTCTTC. As protein: CASSPSSTYNEQFF.